The 12 T cell receptor beta chains in this list originate from one sample, sequenced in a study of blood T cell repertoires in COVID-19. Profiled with immunoSEQ multiplex PCR; TCRdb holds only in-frame clones, not every one. In the table there are under 200,000 clones, around 80% of which are singletons. The sample taken for sequencing was PBMCs or T cells enriched from blood (not recorded which). The receptors stem from a man aged 50 or older who had recovered from COVID-19.

The rearrangement uses TRBV7-9 and TRBJ2-7; perhaps TRBD1 as D (6 bases). Germline V lookup: CDR1 SEHNR, CDR2 FQNEAQ (reference sequence). This CDR3 has 17 residues. Trimming pared 1 base from V and 1 base from J, leaving 17 bases between. DNA of the CDR3: TGTGCCAGCAGCTTAGAAACACAGGGAGACTTATCCTACGAGCAGTACTTC. Amino acid sequence: CASSLETQGDLSYEQYF.

The chain recombines TRBV1 with TRBJ1-1; TRBD1, the D gene given by the table, was not confirmed from the DNA. TRBV1 is a pseudogene. This CDR3 spans 15 amino acids. CDR3 sequence (DNA): TGCACCAGCAGCCAAGAAGTACAGGGGAACACTGAAGCTTTCTTT. Translation gives CTSSQEVQGNTEAFF.

This clone was detected only once. The chain recombines TRBV6-5 with TRBJ1-2, with 9 bases lining up with TRBD1. V dropped 6 bases and J dropped 10; count of bases not matched to a gene: 12. Germline V gene lookup returns CDR1 MNHEY and CDR2 SVGAGI. The CDR3 is made up of 14 amino acids. The CDR3 reads CASRMTSGTGLYTF. The CDR3, as DNA: TGTGCCAGCAGGATGACGTCCGGGACAGGGCTCTACACCTTC.

The chain employs TRBV18 and TRBJ1-1; D might be TRBD1 (6 bases). Between the trimmed V and J ends, which lost 5 bases and 4 bases, there was a span of 14 bases. This CDR3 is 14 amino acids long. CDR1 is KGHSH and CDR2 is LQKENI in the germline V gene. CDR3 region: CASSEYRDGTEAFF. The CDR3 DNA follows: TGTGCCAGCTCAGAATACAGGGATGGCACTGAAGCTTTCTTT.

This chain uses TRBV6-5 with TRBJ2-3; D remains unclear. The CDR3 is 12 amino acids. V was shortened by 6 bases and J by 6 bases, with 10 bases between the two germline ends. Germline V gives CDR1 MNHEY, CDR2 SVGAGI. CDR3 nucleotides: TGTGCCAGCAGGCGAAGCCCGGATACGCAGTATTTT. As protein: CASRRSPDTQYF.

This clone occurred a few times. The chain uses TRBV11-2 and TRBJ2-3; D gene unclear. Germline CDR1 is SGHAT and CDR2 is FQNNGV. V was clipped by 5 bases and J by 8 bases, with 14 bases between them. There are 13 residues in the CDR3. The CDR3, as DNA: TGTGCCAGCAGCCTGCAGTCCCGCAGTACGCAGTATTTT. Protein product: CASSLQSRSTQYF. Full variable domain (rest looked up from reference TRBV11-2 and TRBJ2-3): EAGVAQSPRYKIIEKRQSVAFWCNPISGHATLYWYQQILGQGPKLLIQFQNNGVVDDSQLPKDRFSAERLKGVDSTLKIQPAKLEDSAVYLCASSLQSRSTQYFGPGTRLTVL.

This clone came up once. The likely explanation is a read error, given a far larger clone one base away. Additional DNA sequences in this sample encode the identical CDR3. The chain recombines TRBV5-1 with TRBJ2-5; no firm D call. Trimming took 2 bases from V and 0 from J, leaving 2 bases between them. CDR3 length equals 12 residues. Germline V gives CDR1 SGHRS, CDR2 YFSETQ. The CDR3 spells CASSFNQETQYF. The DNA of the CDR3 is TGCGCCAGCAGCTTTAACCAAGAGACCCAGTACTTC.

V usage is TRBV7-2 and J usage is TRBJ2-3; 7 positions match TRBD2. The CDR3 covers 18 residues. The V segment lost 2 bases and the J segment 2 bases; nucleotides outside the gene matches: 13. Per germline, CDR1 SGHTA and CDR2 FQGNSA. The CDR3 DNA reads TGTGCCAGCAGCTTAAGTCGGTCCGCGGGGGTTATCACAGATACGCAGTATTTT. It is translated as CASSLSRSAGVITDTQYF.

In regard to this clone: Compared with germline, one end of the junction differs, possibly owing to a read error. The rearrangement joins TRBV11-2 to TRBJ1-1; unclear D gene. Germline V gives CDR1 SGHAT, CDR2 FQNNGV. This CDR3 is built from 13 residues. Here the CDR3 DNA reads TGTGCCAGCAGCGTAGACGTGAACACTGAAGCTTTCTTT. As protein: CASSVDVNTEAFF.

The chain is built from TRBV3-1 (or the pseudogene TRBV3-2) and TRBJ2-3, with 8 bases aligning to TRBD2. Germline CDR1 is LGHDT and CDR2 is YNNKEL (reference sequence). J gave up 3 bases and V 3 bases, and 11 bases lay outside the gene matches. This CDR3 is 17 amino acids long. The CDR3 region is CASSHLRGGLKTDTQYF. The CDR3 DNA reads as TGTGCCAGCAGCCACCTTCGGGGGGGCTTAAAAACAGATACGCAGTATTTT.

This clone has just one count. CDR3 nucleotide sequence: TGTGCCAGTAGTATGTCCCCGCCGGGCAATCAGCCCCAGCATTTT. Translation: CASSMSPPGNQPQHF. The rearrangement uses TRBV19 and TRBJ1-5; no reliable D call. The CDR3 runs 15 residues. Looked up from germline, CDR1 is LNHDA and CDR2 is SQIVND (reference sequence). With 3 bases removed from V and 2 bases from J, the gap between germline ends came to 11 bases.

V and J are TRBV20-1 and TRBJ2-7, with D possibly TRBD2 on 6 matching bases. With 3 bases removed from V and 5 bases from J, the gap between germline ends came to 23 bases. CDR1 and CDR2 (germline): DFQATT, SNEGSKA (reference sequence). CDR3 length: 16 residues. In nucleotides, the CDR3 is TGCAGTGCTAGTTGGGGGATCGGGAGTCGCCTCCACGAGCAGTACTTC. The encoded protein is CSASWGIGSRLHEQYF.